A single sample is the source of the 13 T cell receptor beta chains below, sequenced in a study of human T cells and chemical hapten exposure. Each CDR3 protein is one row after TCRdb ran MiXCR on the RACE reads. The sample yields hundreds of thousands of distinct CDR3 sequences, about 6% seen once. Time point indicated: patch test 2, 6 weeks after DPC sensitization. The treatment here: therapeutic diphenylcyclopropenone sensitization with weekly scalp DPC. The sample here was whole blood, taken in connection with sensitization to the hapten diphenylcyclopropenone (DPC). The receptors stem from a woman in her late teens or twenties with alopecia areata. Some clones in this sample may be carry-over from other donors' samples.

This chain uses TRBV28 with TRBJ2-7, with D perhaps TRBD1 or TRBD2 (6 bases each). This CDR3 spans 13 amino acids. The V gene's germline CDR1 is MDHEN and CDR2 SYDVKM. V was trimmed by 7 bases and J by 0 bases, leaving 10 bases between them. This CDR3 is CASMEGDSYEQYF. The CDR3 DNA reads TGTGCCAGCATGGAGGGGGACTCCTACGAGCAGTACTTC.

This clonotype was observed at least ten times. This chain links TRBV7-2 with TRBJ1-1; 10 bases are shared with TRBD1. The germline gives CDR1 SGHTA, CDR2 FQGNSA. The CDR3 is made up of 16 amino acids. The trim removed 1 base at V and 7 bases at J, leaving 9 bases unmatched. The CDR3 reads CASSLEVGTGEVEAFF. Written as DNA, the CDR3 is TGTGCCAGCAGCTTAGAAGTGGGGACAGGGGAGGTTGAAGCTTTCTTT.

The gene calls are TRBV20-1 and TRBJ1-4; possible D gene TRBD1, 5 bases. The ends were cut back, 0 bases at V and 8 bases at J, with 13 bases in the middle. The CDR3 contains 14 residues. Germline CDR1 reads DFQATT; CDR2 reads SNEGSKA (reference sequence). CDR3 protein: CSARDSGDGEKLFF. The DNA for the CDR3 is TGCAGTGCTAGAGATTCGGGGGATGGAGAAAAACTGTTTTTT.

This clonotype occurred many times. The chain links TRBV12-3 or TRBV12-4 to TRBJ2-4, with unresolved D. The V end lost 7 bases, the J end lost 9 bases, and 13 bases lay between the germline ends. The CDR3 sequence is 12 residues long. Here the CDR3 DNA reads TGTGCCAGCACTCTCACCGCTGGCATTCAGTACTTC. Translation: CASTLTAGIQYF.

This clonotype was seen ten or more times. CDR3 sequence reads: CAVGLFSGNTIYF. The DNA of the CDR3 is TGTGCAGTGGGACTTTTCTCTGGAAACACCATATATTTT. The chain couples TRBV3-1 to TRBJ1-3, with TRBD1 as a possible D gene (5 bases). Germline CDR1 and CDR2: LGHDT and YNNKEL (reference sequence). The CDR3 has 13 residues. Supplemented by reference TRBV3-1 and TRBJ1-3, the full variable domain reads DTAVSQTPKYLVTQMGNDKSIKCEQNLGHDTMYWYKQDSKKFLKIMFSYNNKELIINETVPNRFSPKSPDKAHLNLHINSLELGDSAVYFCAVGLFSGNTIYFGEGSWLTVV.

This clonotype was seen ten or more times. The chain couples TRBV29-1 to TRBJ1-1; D possibly corresponds to TRBD1 (5 bases). This CDR3 contains 12 residues. Germline V CDR1 and CDR2: SQVTM, ANQGSEA. V was trimmed by 0 bases and J by 10 bases, leaving 12 bases between them. CDR3: CSVEDDGGGAFF. The CDR3 bases are TGCAGCGTTGAAGATGACGGTGGGGGAGCTTTCTTT.

In this sample, this clonotype turned up many times. The rearrangement joins TRBV13 to TRBJ2-3; D unresolved. The length of the CDR3 is 13 residues. Germline loops: CDR1 PRHDT, CDR2 FYEKMQ (reference sequence). Trimming removed 0 bases from V and 4 bases from J, with 5 bases in between. The CDR3 nucleotides read TGTGCCAGCAGCTTAGGTCCCTCAGATACGCAGTATTTT. The encoded protein is CASSLGPSDTQYF. Variable domain in full (rest from reference TRBV13 and TRBJ2-3): AAGVIQSPRHLIKEKRETATLKCYPIPRHDTVYWYQQGPGQDPQFLISFYEKMQSDKGSIPDRFSAQQFSDYHSELNMSSLELGDSALYFCASSLGPSDTQYFGPGTRLTVL.

The CDR3 bases are TGTGCCAGCAGAAGACAGACAGGGGGGTACACTGAAGCTTTCTTT. Protein sequence: CASRRQTGGYTEAFF. The genes are TRBV6-1 and TRBJ1-1, with 9 nucleotides matching TRBD1. The trim removed 6 bases at V and 3 bases at J, leaving 8 bases unmatched. Germline V gene lookup returns CDR1 MNHNS and CDR2 SASEGT. The CDR3 is 15 amino acids.

This clonotype was detected ten times or more. This chain links TRBV20-1 with TRBJ1-3, with no clear D. The germline V gene encodes CDR1 DFQATT and CDR2 SNEGSKA (reference sequence). This CDR3 is built from 15 residues. V lost 1 base and J 4 bases, leaving 14 bases between the germline ends. CDR3: CSARALVPPGNTIYF. Here the CDR3 DNA reads TGCAGTGCTAGAGCCTTAGTACCTCCGGGAAACACCATATATTTT.

This clonotype was counted at least ten times. The chain combines TRBV6-6 with TRBJ2-5; D possibly uses TRBD1 or TRBD2 (5 bases each). The germline V gene encodes CDR1 MNHNY and CDR2 SVGAGI (reference sequence). The V end lost 6 bases, the J end lost 1 base, and 12 bases lay between the germline ends. The CDR3 has 14 amino acids. CDR3 sequence (DNA): TGTGCCAGCAGCCTGGGACGGAGCCAAGAGACCCAGTACTTC. It encodes CASSLGRSQETQYF.

A remark on this clonotype: A much larger clonotype is one base distant, so this may be a read error. The chain joins TRBV29-1 to TRBJ1-2, with D possibly TRBD1 on 5 matching bases. CDR1 is SQVTM, CDR2 ANQGSEA, per germline. The CDR3 sequence is 11 residues long. The CDR3 DNA reads TGCAGCGTTTGGGGGGAAAGTGGCTACTCCTTC. Amino acid sequence: CSVWGESGYSF.

The chain recombines TRBV12-5 with TRBJ2-1; unclear D gene. The CDR3 has 17 residues. Trimming left V 1 base short and J 1 base short, with 14 bases between. CDR1 is LGHNT, CDR2 FRNRAP, per germline. The CDR3 region is CASGLALDIRSYNEQFF. The CDR3 DNA reads TGTGCTAGTGGTTTGGCCCTAGACATTCGTTCCTACAATGAGCAGTTCTTC.

The chain couples TRBV27 to TRBJ2-1; no firm D call. Germline loops: CDR1 MNHEY, CDR2 SMNVEV (reference sequence). Trimming stripped 4 bases from V and 13 bases from J, with 26 bases between. The CDR3 runs to 16 residues. This chain's CDR3 is CASSSHIPSPNNAQFF. In nucleotides, the CDR3 is TGTGCCAGCAGTTCGCACATACCATCTCCTAATAATGCCCAGTTCTTC.